The next 22 T cell receptor beta chains were all read from a single sample in a study of shared clonotypes between healthy human individuals. Generated by immunoSEQ multiplex PCR, the TCRdb table keeps only in-frame clones and is missing some. The top ten hold less than 15% of the sample, which has around 450,000 clones, around 79% seen once. The sample taken for sequencing was PBMCs. All receptors come from a woman in her forties in good health. Some clones in this sample may be carry-over from other donors' samples.

The chain is built from TRBV5-4 and TRBJ2-5; TRBD2 agrees at 8 bases. This CDR3 has 13 amino acids. The V and J ends lost 5 bases and 4 bases, in that order; junction bases with no gene match: 4. Germline CDR1 and CDR2: SGHNT and YYREEE (reference sequence). The CDR3 sequence: CASSKSGGETQYF. The CDR3 coding sequence is TGTGCCAGCAGTAAGAGCGGGGGAGAGACCCAGTACTTC.

The chain carries TRBV6-5 and TRBJ2-2, with TRBD2 as a possible D gene (5 bases). Trimming shortened V by 8 bases and J by 2 bases, and 9 bases separated the two germline ends. From germline, CDR1 is MNHEY and CDR2 SVGAGI. The CDR3 runs to 13 residues. CDR3 DNA sequence: TGTGCCAGCCGGGATTCTAACACCGGGGAGCTGTTTTTT. Residues: CASRDSNTGELFF.

The chain recombines TRBV6-1 with TRBJ2-3; 7 bases map to TRBD2. Trimming removed 3 bases from V and 1 base from J; junction bases left unmatched: 10. Germline V lookup: CDR1 MNHNS, CDR2 SASEGT. CDR3 length: 17 residues. This CDR3 reads CASSESAAGVGTDTQYF. The CDR3 coding sequence is TGTGCCAGCAGTGAGAGTGCTGCGGGAGTGGGCACAGATACGCAGTATTTT.

The chain employs TRBV2 and TRBJ2-1; perhaps TRBD2 as D (6 bases). V was cut by 3 bases and J by 4 bases, with 10 bases left in between. The germline V gene has CDR1 SNHLY and CDR2 FYNNEI. This CDR3 is 14 amino acids long. CDR3 in amino acids: CASSEAGIYNEQFF. The CDR3 DNA follows: TGTGCCAGCAGTGAGGCGGGAATTTACAATGAGCAGTTCTTC.

V and J are TRBV27 and TRBJ2-7; a weak D match, TRBD1 (5 bases). V lost 2 bases, J lost 9 bases, and 17 bases lay in between. The CDR3 is 14 residues long. Germline V lookup: CDR1 MNHEY, CDR2 SMNVEV (reference sequence). CDR3 sequence reads: CASSLTRTSPAQYF. Here the CDR3 DNA reads TGTGCCAGCAGTTTAACCCGGACAAGCCCTGCGCAGTACTTC.

CDR3 in amino acids: CASSSGISSYEQYF. CDR3 nucleotide sequence: TGTGCCAGCAGCTCGGGGATTAGCTCCTACGAGCAGTACTTC. The V call is TRBV7-2, the J call TRBJ2-7; D might be TRBD2 (5 bases). The CDR3 extends over 14 amino acids. Trimming cost V 4 bases and J 0 bases, with 10 bases left between them. The germline CDR1 and CDR2 sequences are SGHTA and FQGNSA. The whole variable domain, remainder taken from reference TRBV7-2 and TRBJ2-7, is GAGVSQSPSNKVTEKGKDVELRCDPISGHTALYWYRQSLGQGLEFLIYFQGNSAPDKSGLPSDRFSAERTGGSVSTLTIQRTQQEDSAVYLCASSSGISSYEQYFGPGTRLTVT.

This rearrangement joins TRBV7-2 to TRBJ1-4; the match to TRBD1 covers 7 bases. Germline V gene lookup returns CDR1 SGHTA and CDR2 FQGNSA. This CDR3 is 15 amino acids long. The ends lost 1 base at V and 4 bases at J; junction bases unmatched: 3. The CDR3 DNA sequence: TGTGCCAGCAGCTTAGATAGGGGGCGTAATGAAAAACTGTTTTTT. It specifies CASSLDRGRNEKLFF. Looking up the rest from reference TRBV7-2 and TRBJ1-4 gives the full variable domain: GAGVSQSPSNKVTEKGKDVELRCDPISGHTALYWYRQSLGQGLEFLIYFQGNSAPDKSGLPSDRFSAERTGGSVSTLTIQRTQQEDSAVYLCASSLDRGRNEKLFFGSGTQLSVL.

The rearrangement uses TRBV11-2 and TRBJ2-5; perhaps D is TRBD1 or TRBD2 (5 bases each). The germline V gene has CDR1 SGHAT and CDR2 FQNNGV. The CDR3 covers 16 residues. V shed 3 bases and J shed 1 base, with 15 bases lying between them. The CDR3 spells CASSFRGAKAQETQYF. The CDR3 nucleotides are TGTGCCAGCAGCTTTCGGGGCGCAAAAGCCCAAGAGACCCAGTACTTC.

This chain links TRBV6-5 with TRBJ2-1; 7 bases align to TRBD2. In germline, CDR1 is MNHEY, CDR2 SVGAGI. The CDR3 has 15 residues. J was trimmed by 4 bases and V by 6 bases; bases with no gene match: 9. CDR3 sequence: CASSSGSGIYNEQFF. The CDR3 DNA is TGTGCCAGCAGCTCGGGGAGCGGGATATACAATGAGCAGTTCTTC.

The V call is TRBV18, the J call TRBJ2-1, with D maybe TRBD1 (5 bases). This CDR3 has 19 residues. Germline V gene data show CDR1 as KGHSH and CDR2 as LQKENI. V lost 1 base, J lost 6 bases, and 25 bases lay in between. The CDR3 sequence is CASSPRPGGAPTSGNEQFF. The CDR3 bases are TGTGCCAGCTCACCACGACCAGGTGGGGCCCCGACCTCCGGCAATGAGCAGTTCTTC.

J is TRBJ2-7 and V is TRBV2; D gene unclear. Germline CDR1 and CDR2: SNHLY and FYNNEI. Trimming cost V 2 bases and J 4 bases, with 6 bases left between them. The CDR3 sequence is 12 residues long. CDR3 DNA: TGTGCCAGCAGTGAACACGTATACGAGCAGTACTTC. Translated: CASSEHVYEQYF.

Regarding this clone: Other DNA sequences of this sample code for an identical CDR3. The chain recombines TRBV5-1 with TRBJ2-2; 9 nucleotides agree with TRBD1. V shed 5 bases and J 5 bases; nucleotides not matched to a gene: 4. The CDR3 totals 14 residues. Germline V gene data show CDR1 as SGHRS and CDR2 as YFSETQ. The CDR3 DNA follows: TGCGCCAGCAGTCCGACAGGGGGAACCGGGGAGCTGTTTTTT. Its translation is CASSPTGGTGELFF. Combining the CDR3 with reference TRBV5-1 and TRBJ2-2 gives the whole variable domain KAGVTQTPRYLIKTRGQQVTLSCSPISGHRSVSWYQQTPGQGLQFLFEYFSETQRNKGNFPGRFSGRQFSNSRSEMNVSTLELGDSALYLCASSPTGGTGELFFGEGSRLTVL.

The chain employs TRBV4-1 and TRBJ2-5, with TRBD2 matching over 10 bases. V was pared by 5 bases and J by 5 bases, with 8 bases of the junction left unmatched. Germline CDR1 MGHRA, CDR2 YSYEKL. The CDR3 is made up of 15 amino acids. The CDR3: CASSKAGGPGETQYF. CDR3 nucleotides: TGCGCCAGCAGCAAAGCGGGAGGGCCGGGGGAGACCCAGTACTTC.

This rearrangement joins TRBV28 to TRBJ2-7; TRBD1 matches 8 bases. Per germline, CDR1 MDHEN and CDR2 SYDVKM. Germline trimming cut 7 bases from V and 5 bases from J; bases unmatched to any gene: 7. There are 13 residues in the CDR3. In DNA, the CDR3 is TGTGCCAGCATGGGACAGGTTAGGAACGAGCAGTACTTC. This sequence encodes CASMGQVRNEQYF.

Here the CDR3 reads CASSSDRKAFF. The CDR3 region has the DNA TGTGCCAGCAGTTCAGACAGGAAAGCTTTCTTT. The V and J genes are TRBV7-8 and TRBJ1-1; the D gene is possibly TRBD1 (6 bases). The CDR3 contains 11 residues. CDR1 is SGHVS, CDR2 FQNEAQ, per germline. Deletions cut 6 bases from V and 9 bases from J, with 11 bases between.

As to this clone: The junction departs from the called germline gene at one end, perhaps through a read error. As DNA, the CDR3 is TGTGCCAGCAGCATAGATCCGGCGGGAGGGGACGAGCAGTACTTC. Protein product: CASSIDPAGGDEQYF. The chain carries TRBV11-2 and TRBJ2-7; 9 bases match TRBD2. This CDR3 spans 15 amino acids. Looked up from germline, CDR1 is SGHAT and CDR2 is FQNNGV.

The V call is TRBV5-8, the J call TRBJ2-1, with D possibly TRBD2 on 5 matching bases. Germline V lookup: CDR1 SGHTS, CDR2 YDEGEE. This CDR3 has 13 residues. With 6 bases removed from V and 8 bases from J, the gap between germline ends came to 15 bases. The CDR3 DNA reads TGTGCCAGCACGGCTAGCAGGTGGGATGAGCAGTTCTTC. Amino acid sequence: CASTASRWDEQFF.

In the case of this clone: Other DNA variants within this sample encode the same CDR3. The chain employs TRBV30 and TRBJ2-7, with 7 nucleotides matching TRBD2. Per the germline V gene, CDR1 is GTSNPN and CDR2 is SVGIG (reference sequence). This CDR3 spans 15 amino acids. V lost 0 bases and J lost 2; bases outside the gene matches: 7. The CDR3 sequence: CAWSVGLAAAYEQYF. CDR3 sequence (DNA): TGTGCCTGGAGTGTAGGCCTAGCGGCCGCCTACGAGCAGTACTTC.

In this sample, this clone turned up once. The chain joins TRBV10-3 to TRBJ2-1; a weak D match, TRBD2 (6 bases). The CDR3 spans 13 residues. Germline V CDR1 and CDR2: ENHRY, SYGVKD. The V end was cut by 4 bases, the J end by 7 bases, with 11 bases between. This CDR3 is CAISAGGRNEQFF. The CDR3 DNA reads TGTGCCATCAGTGCCGGAGGGCGGAATGAGCAGTTCTTC.

This clone turned up a few times. The chain employs TRBV28 and TRBJ1-5; D is perhaps TRBD1 (6 bases). V was trimmed by 4 bases and J by 4 bases, leaving 11 bases between them. The CDR3 is 14 residues long. Per germline, CDR1 MDHEN and CDR2 SYDVKM. DNA for the CDR3: TGTGCCAGCAGTTCCTTAGGGGGTAATCAGCCCCAGCATTTT. This gives the protein CASSSLGGNQPQHF.

The chain couples TRBV6-6 to TRBJ1-2; D unresolved. CDR3 length equals 13 residues. Germline lookup yields CDR1 MNHNY and CDR2 SVGAGI (reference sequence). Trimming removed 4 bases at V and 1 base at J, with 7 bases between. The CDR3 region has the DNA TGTGCCAGCAGTTTTCGCAGTAACTATGGCTACACCTTC. Translation gives CASSFRSNYGYTF.

This chain uses TRBV2 with TRBJ2-7; no reliable D call. CDR1 is SNHLY, CDR2 FYNNEI, per germline. V was cut by 4 bases and J by 3 bases, with 10 bases left in between. This CDR3 contains 13 residues. CDR3 nucleotide sequence: TGTGCCAGCAGTGCTACGGGCGGCTACGAGCAGTACTTC. It specifies CASSATGGYEQYF.